Here is one T cell receptor beta chain with its context. The source of the sample is a study of blood T cell repertoires in COVID-19. Background on the study: Some COVID-19 samples were acute and others convalescent; all came from the United States, Italy and Spain. Nucleic acid was either cDNA or gDNA, and it came from T cells, B-cell-depleted T cells, or PBMCs.

The method was immunoSEQ multiplex PCR; TCRdb's version includes in-frame clones alone and lacks a portion of them. The table lists 70,000 or so clones, about nine tenths of them singletons. The TCR sequence derives from a woman aged 18-35 years with acute or convalescent COVID-19. The sequenced material came from peripheral blood.

DNA of the CDR3: TGTGCCAGCAGCGCACGCTCTAGCGGCCTCACAGATACGCAGTATTTT. Amino acid sequence: CASSARSSGLTDTQYF. This chain links TRBV7-8 with TRBJ2-3; 7 bases agree with TRBD2. Germline V gene sequence: CDR1 SGHVS, CDR2 FQNEAQ. V was pared by 5 bases and J by 2 bases, with 10 bases of the junction left unmatched. This CDR3 is built from 16 residues.